What follows are 8 T cell receptor beta chains derived from one specimen sequenced in a study of T cells expressing NK-cell markers. TCRdb reprocessed the 5' RACE reads and stores each CDR3 protein as one record, lacking DNA. In total, the table holds about 160,000 distinct CDR3 sequences. The source material was blood T cells: a sorted CD56 or NKG2C T cell subset, CD4+ or CD8+ T cells, or bulk PBMC T cells (not recorded which). These receptors came from a man between 18 and 69 years old in good health.

The chain uses TRBV7-3 and TRBJ1-2; TCRdb lists TRBD1, though no DNA is available to test this call. CDR3 length equals 14 residues. CDR1 SGHTA and CDR2 FQGTGA come from the germline V gene. The CDR3 sequence: CASSLSGGSYGYTF. The whole variable domain, remainder taken from reference TRBV7-3 and TRBJ1-2, is GAGVSQTPSNKVTEKGKYVELRCDPISGHTALYWYRQSLGQGPEFLIYFQGTGAADDSGLPNDRFFAVRPEGSVSTLKIQRTERGDSAVYLCASSLSGGSYGYTFGSGTRLTVV.

V gene TRBV7-6 combines with J gene TRBJ2-4; checking the TCRdb D call of TRBD1 is not possible without DNA. The CDR3 runs to 12 residues. From germline, CDR1 is SGHVS and CDR2 FNYEAQ. CDR3 in amino acids: CASSPGGDIQYF.

This chain joins TRBV29-1 and TRBJ2-1; without DNA, the TCRdb call of TRBD2 cannot be checked. The CDR3 spans 11 residues. Germline lookup yields CDR1 SQVTM and CDR2 ANQGSEA. The CDR3 sequence: CSAGSGPEQFF.

The rearrangement joins TRBV20-1 to TRBJ1-1. The CDR3 runs 13 residues. Looked up from germline, CDR1 is DFQATT and CDR2 is SNEGSKA (reference sequence). This chain's CDR3 is CSASPGLWTEAFF.

The chain joins TRBV9 to TRBJ2-1; as DNA is missing, the TRBD1 call by TCRdb cannot be tested. This CDR3 spans 12 amino acids. Germline lookup yields CDR1 SGDLS and CDR2 YYNGEE. CDR3 amino acids: CASSIRGGEQFF.

CDR3 in amino acids: CASSPLQTDYEQYF. This chain joins TRBV28 and TRBJ2-7; TCRdb's D call of TRBD2 is untestable without DNA. CDR1 is MDHEN, CDR2 SYDVKM, per germline. This CDR3 has 14 amino acids.

This sequence joins TRBV7-9 and TRBJ1-2; TCRdb names TRBD1, which stays unverified in the absence of DNA. Germline V gene data show CDR1 as SEHNR and CDR2 as FQNEAQ (reference sequence). The CDR3 is made up of 12 amino acids. Here the CDR3 reads CASSFAAGGYTF.

V usage is TRBV6-1 and J usage is TRBJ1-6; TCRdb's D call of TRBD1 is untestable without DNA. The germline V gene has CDR1 MNHNS and CDR2 SASEGT. The CDR3 runs 16 residues. CDR3 residues: CASSTSTGWYNSPLHF.